The rows below give T cell receptor beta chains drawn from one sample of a study of blood T cell repertoires in COVID-19. The table came from immunoSEQ multiplex PCR; TCRdb's copy has only in-frame clones and leaves some out. Of approximately 150,000 clones in the sample, about nine tenths were seen once. Sequenced: PBMCs or T cells enriched from blood (not recorded which). The receptors were sampled from a woman aged 40 to 50 who had been exposed to COVID-19. The CDR3 runs from the conserved cysteine through the conserved F or W. D genes are given only for firm matches. Rows give clone size only sometimes, using once, few, many, or a class for an expanded clone.

NA | TRBJ1-3 | NA | TRBV7-9 | CASSLAQDRRGNTIYF | TGTGCCAGCAGCTTAGCGCAAGACAGGCGAGGAAACACCATATATTTT
TRBD1 | TRBJ1-1 | NA | TRBV11-3 | CASSPRDSDKPHTEAFF | TGTGCCAGCAGCCCCCGGGACAGCGATAAACCCCACACTGAAGCTTTCTTT
NA | TRBJ2-1 | NA | TRBV10-3 | CAIRGGGGHSYNEQFF | TGTGCCATCAGGGGAGGGGGAGGCCACTCCTACAATGAGCAGTTCTTC
TRBD2 | TRBJ2-5 | NA | TRBV27 | CASRPGTSGIWLEETQYF | TGTGCCAGCAGACCTGGGACTAGCGGGATATGGTTAGAAGAGACCCAGTACTTC
TRBD1 | TRBJ1-1 | NA | TRBV7-8 | CASSVGQGNTEAFF | TGTGCCAGCAGCGTAGGACAGGGAAACACTGAAGCTTTCTTT
NA | TRBJ2-3 | NA | TRBV24-1 | CATSASDNTDTQYF | TGTGCCACCAGTGCCTCGGACAACACAGATACGCAGTATTTT
NA | TRBJ2-7 | NA | TRBV27 | CASSLTKRDNSYEQYF | TGTGCCAGCAGTTTAACAAAGCGGGACAACTCCTACGAGCAGTACTTC
TRBD1 | TRBJ1-5 | NA | TRBV29-1 | CSVRGTGGYEQPQHF | TGCAGCGTTCGGGGGACAGGGGGCTATGAGCAGCCCCAGCATTTT
NA | TRBJ2-5 | NA | TRBV7-3 | CASSSPLGGAGETQYF | TGTGCCAGCAGCTCCCCGTTGGGGGGGGCCGGGGAGACCCAGTACTTC
TRBD2 | TRBJ2-5 | NA | TRBV7-3 | CASSLAGGLQETQYF | TGTGCCAGCAGCTTAGCGGGGGGACTCCAAGAGACCCAGTACTTC
TRBD1 | TRBJ2-5 | NA | TRBV5-1 | CASSLDRGPQETQYF | TGCGCCAGCAGCTTGGACAGGGGGCCGCAAGAGACCCAGTACTTC
NA | TRBJ2-3 | NA | TRBV12-3/TRBV12-4 | CASSLGGPDTQYF | TGTGCCAGCAGTTTAGGGGGGCCAGATACGCAGTATTTT
TRBD1 | TRBJ1-5 | NA | TRBV28 | CASTRRTGGYQPQHF | TGTGCCAGCACCCGCCGGACAGGGGGCTATCAGCCCCAGCATTTT
TRBD1 | TRBJ2-7 | NA | TRBV11-2 | CASSPLGQGESYEQYF | TGTGCCAGCAGCCCCCTCGGGCAGGGGGAATCCTACGAGCAGTACTTC
NA | TRBJ2-2 | NA | TRBV6-5 | CASHDSGSLVGELFF | TGTGCCAGCCACGATAGTGGTAGTTTGGTCGGGGAGCTGTTTTTT
NA | TRBJ2-7 | NA | TRBV6-1 | CASSDRGEQYF | TGTGCCAGCAGTGACAGGGGCGAGCAGTACTTC
NA | TRBJ1-1 | NA | TRBV6-5 | CASSYAMRTEAFF | TGTGCCAGCAGTTACGCGATGAGGACTGAAGCTTTCTTT
TRBD2 | TRBJ2-3 | NA | TRBV10-1 | CASSDHSGATDTQYF | TGCGCCAGCAGTGACCACAGCGGGGCCACAGATACGCAGTATTTT
TRBD2 | TRBJ2-5 | NA | TRBV3-1/TRBV3-2 | CASSFSPTSEETQYF | TGTGCCAGCAGCTTTTCCCCGACTAGCGAGGAGACCCAGTACTTC
NA | TRBJ2-2 | NA | TRBV5-5 | CASSGLGGANTGELFF | TGTGCCAGCAGCGGTTTGGGAGGAGCGAACACCGGGGAGCTGTTTTTT
TRBD1 | TRBJ2-7 | NA | TRBV9 | CASSVWDSSYEQYF | TGTGCCAGCAGCGTATGGGACAGCTCCTACGAGCAGTACTTC
TRBD2 | TRBJ2-5 | once | TRBV24-1 | CATSEGSGGARETQYF | TGTGCCACCAGTGAGGGCAGCGGGGGGGCCAGAGAGACCCAGTACTTC
NA | TRBJ1-6 | NA | TRBV12-3/TRBV12-4 | CASMAVYSPLHF | TGTGCCAGCATGGCAGTTTATTCACCCCTCCACTTT
TRBD1 | TRBJ1-2 | NA | TRBV10-3 | CAISFDGQGYGYTF | TGTGCCATCAGTTTTGACGGACAGGGTTATGGCTACACCTTC
NA | TRBJ1-2 | NA | TRBV6-5 | CAKTGYGSGYTF | TGTGCGAAGACGGGATACGGTAGCGGCTACACCTTC
TRBD2 | TRBJ2-3 | NA | TRBV10-1 | CASSGSSGQPTDTQYF | TGCGCCAGCAGTGGGTCTAGCGGTCAGCCCACAGATACGCAGTATTTT
TRBD1 | TRBJ1-2 | NA | TRBV5-1 | CASSFGTGGAYGYTF | TGCGCCAGCAGCTTCGGGACAGGGGGCGCCTATGGCTACACCTTC
TRBD1 | TRBJ1-5 | few | TRBV18 | CASSPTGTGVSNQPQHF | TGTGCCAGCTCACCTACCGGGACAGGGGTTAGCAATCAGCCCCAGCATTTT
NA | TRBJ2-7 | NA | TRBV5-1 | CASSRGEPYEQYF | TGCGCCAGCAGCCGCGGAGAACCCTACGAGCAGTACTTC
TRBD1 | TRBJ1-2 | NA | TRBV19 | CASKEGASSYGYTF | TGTGCCAGTAAGGAGGGGGCTTCGAGTTATGGCTACACCTTC